The 27 T cell receptor beta chains presented below share a single source sample, sequenced in a study of tumor and adjacent non-tumor tissue in lung cancer. TCRbeta libraries were built with three rounds of nested PCR, modified from ARM-PCR. TCRdb re-derived calls from the multiplex PCR reads in MiXCR, one entry per CDR3 protein. The table lists about 50,000 distinct CDR3 sequences, around three quarters of them singletons. The template was RNA from unsorted bulk tissue. More than 3 cm separated this lung sample from the edge of the tumor. Sequenced material: distant non-tumor lung tissue. The receptors here all came from a woman aged 60 to 75 with non-small cell lung cancer.

Points on this clonotype: A much larger clone differs from this one at a single base, so this may be a read error. The chain has TRBV28 and TRBJ1-1, with 9 bases fitting TRBD1. The CDR3 is 17 residues long. Trimming at V came to 5 bases and at J to 1 base, leaving 11 bases not matched to a gene. CDR1 is MDHEN, CDR2 SYDVKM, per germline. In DNA, the CDR3 is TGTGCCAGCAGTATACTTACAGGGGGCTATGGGAACACTGAAGCTTTCTTT. Its translation: CASSILTGGYGNTEAFF. The variable domain in full, completed from reference TRBV28 and TRBJ1-1, reads DVKVTQSSRYLVKRTGEKVFLECVQDMDHENMFWYRQDPGLGLRLIYFSYDVKMKEKGDIPEGYSVSREKKERFSLILESASTNQTSMYLCASSILTGGYGNTEAFFGQGTRLTVV.

On this clonotype itself: Sequence at one end of the junction differs from germline and may be a read error. V gene TRBV12-3 or TRBV12-4 combines with J gene TRBJ1-5, with a tentative D call TRBD1 (6 bases). The length of the CDR3 is 15 residues. The CDR3 is CACSSGGQNNQPQHF. DNA for the CDR3: TGTGCCTGCAGTTCAGGCGGACAGAACAATCAGCCCCAGCATTTT.

A remark on this clonotype: One end of the junction fails to match germline, which may point to a read error. This chain uses TRBV28 with TRBJ2-5; maybe TRBD2 (5 bases). The CDR3 loop spans 17 amino acids. Germline values: CDR1 MDHEN, CDR2 SYDVKM. As DNA, the CDR3 is TGTACCAGCAGTTTAGCGTCGGCAGACCAAAGGAAAGAGTCCCAGTACTTC. This sequence encodes CTSSLASADQRKESQYF.

About this clonotype itself: At one end, the junction sequence differs from germline, possibly due to a read error. The chain joins TRBV4-1 to TRBJ1-1; possible D gene TRBD1, 6 bases. The CDR3 has 14 residues. Germline V gene lookup returns CDR1 MGHRA and CDR2 YSYEKL. In DNA form, the CDR3 reads TGCGCCAGCAGCCATGGGGACACGAACACTGTAGCTTTCTTT. It specifies CASSHGDTNTVAFF.

At least ten counts were recorded for this clonotype. This chain uses TRBV28 with TRBJ1-1; 7 bases map to TRBD1. CDR1 MDHEN and CDR2 SYDVKM come from the germline V gene. The CDR3 sequence is 14 residues long. After removal of 6 bases from V and 4 bases from J, the junction contained 8 bases not matched to a gene. The CDR3 region is CASRGTGVSTEAFF. Here the CDR3 DNA reads TGTGCCAGCAGAGGTACAGGGGTTAGCACTGAAGCTTTCTTT.

Of note for this clonotype: Germline and junction disagree at one end, which may indicate a read error. This chain connects TRBV12-3 or TRBV12-4 to TRBJ2-7, with 7 bases fitting TRBD2. The CDR3 contains 13 residues. The chain's CDR3 is CTSLGRGFYEQYF. The CDR3 DNA reads as TGTACCAGCCTTGGGAGGGGATTCTACGAGCAGTACTTC.

A remark on this clonotype: The CDR3 end shows no conserved phenylalanine or tryptophan, and so a read error is likely. No DNA is shown, since the ends of the CDR3 on it are uncertain; the CDR3 is the one TCRdb lists. J is TRBJ2-5 and V is TRBV29-1. The germline V gene encodes CDR1 SQVTM and CDR2 ANQGSEA. A total of 12 residues make up the CDR3, ends included. CDR3 sequence reads: CSVGVRQETQYS.

Of note for this clonotype: A read error is likely, as this CDR3 ends without the conserved phenylalanine or tryptophan. This chain links TRBV29-1 with TRBJ1-1; D gene unclear. Per germline, CDR1 SQVTM and CDR2 ANQGSEA. This CDR3 is 12 amino acids long. Trimming removed 5 bases at V and 7 bases at J, with 14 bases between. CDR3: CSVNTVEIEAFL. The CDR3 nucleotides read TGCAGCGTTAACACTGTGGAAATTGAAGCTTTCCTT.

Ten or more counts support this clonotype. The genes are TRBV6-5 and TRBJ2-7; the D is unclear. The CDR3 is 13 residues long. Between the trimmed V and J ends, which lost 4 bases and 2 bases, there was a span of 9 bases. Germline CDR1 and CDR2: MNHEY and SVGAGI. The CDR3, as DNA: TGTGCCAGCAGTTTGGACGGAACCTACGAGCAGTACTTC. Its translation is CASSLDGTYEQYF.

Worth noting for this clonotype: A much larger clone differs from this one at a single base, so this may be a read error. Here the CDR3 omits its conserved ending phenylalanine or tryptophan, so a read error is the likely source. The J gene is TRBJ2-5, the V gene TRBV6-5; 9 bases agree with TRBD1. CDR1 and CDR2 (germline): MNHEY, SVGAGI. This CDR3 is 14 amino acids long. The CDR3 region is CTSRNRGREETQYL. In DNA, the CDR3 is TGTACCAGCAGAAACAGGGGGCGCGAAGAGACCCAGTACCTC.

CDR3 protein: CSARGGNGNSPLHF. The CDR3 coding sequence is TGCAGTGCTAGGGGAGGGAATGGAAATTCACCCCTCCACTTT. The chain joins TRBV20-1 to TRBJ1-6; D uncertain. The CDR3 runs to 14 residues. V was pared by 3 bases and J by 7 bases, with 13 bases between. Germline assignment: CDR1 DFQATT and CDR2 SNEGSKA (reference sequence).

Turning to this clonotype: A read error may produce the germline difference seen at one junction end. The chain uses TRBV12-3 or TRBV12-4 and TRBJ2-1; the D gene is possibly TRBD2 (6 bases). CDR3 length: 16 amino acids. The CDR3 DNA reads TGTGGCAGCAGTCCACGACTAGTCCAACGTGGGGATGAGCACTTCTTC. Translated: CGSSPRLVQRGDEHFF.

The chain combines TRBV4-2 with TRBJ2-7, with 8 bases matching TRBD2. Germline CDR1 LGHNA, CDR2 YNFKEQ. CDR3 size: 13 residues. The V segment lost 3 bases and the J segment 7 bases; nucleotides outside the gene matches: 5. The CDR3 protein is CASSQDSGAEQYF. The CDR3 nucleotides are TGTGCCAGCAGCCAGGATAGCGGGGCGGAGCAGTACTTC.

Note on this clonotype: At one end the junction does not follow the germline gene, possibly because of a read error. This chain joins TRBV29-1 and TRBJ1-1; tentatively, D is TRBD1 (5 bases). CDR1 and CDR2 (germline): SQVTM, ANQGSEA. The CDR3 extends over 14 amino acids. CDR3 sequence (DNA): TGCAGCGTTGAAGGGCAAGCAGGGAACACTGAAGTTTTCTTT. Its protein is CSVEGQAGNTEVFF.

For this clonotype: At one boundary the junction diverges from the germline segment, which might be a read error. J is TRBJ1-2 and V is TRBV6-6; TRBD1 is a possible D gene (6 bases). CDR3 size: 14 residues. Germline V gives CDR1 MNHNY, CDR2 SVGAGI (reference sequence). The CDR3, as DNA: TGTGCCAGCAGTCAGGGGCGGGCTAACAATGGCTACACCTTC. It yields the protein CASSQGRANNGYTF.

Notes on this clonotype: A read error may produce the germline difference seen at one junction end. The chain recombines TRBV20-1 with TRBJ1-6; the match to TRBD1 covers 11 bases. Germline-derived CDR1 and CDR2 are DFQATT and SNEGSKA (reference sequence). The CDR3 spans 14 residues. Here the CDR3 reads CNAIGQGAGTLLHF. DNA for the CDR3: TGCAATGCTATAGGACAGGGGGCCGGAACACTCCTCCACTTT.

On this clonotype itself: With a much larger clone just one base away, this may be a read error. The V call is TRBV30, the J call TRBJ2-5; D gene uncertain. CDR1 and CDR2 from the germline V gene are GTSNPN and SVGIG (reference sequence). V lost 5 bases, J lost 4 bases, and 8 bases lay in between. The CDR3 is 11 amino acids. The CDR3 loop reads CAWARLETQYF. The CDR3 nucleotides are TGTGCCTGGGCTAGGCTAGAGACCCAGTACTTC.

Points on this clonotype: At one end the junction does not follow the germline gene, possibly because of a read error. The chain has TRBV6-2 or TRBV6-3 and TRBJ2-7; perhaps TRBD1 as D (6 bases). TRBJ2-1 explains the end of the DNA better; the J call may be wrong. The germline gives CDR1 MNHEY, CDR2 SVGEGT. The CDR3 spans 15 residues. The CDR3 DNA reads as TGTGCCAGTAGTTCGTTCCTGGACAGCTCCTACGAGCAGTTCTTC. Its translation: CASSSFLDSSYEQFF.

With regard to this clonotype: In this CDR3 the conserved last residue, phenylalanine or tryptophan, is missing, so a read error is likely. V and J are TRBV6-2 or TRBV6-3 and TRBJ1-2; the D gene is possibly TRBD1 (6 bases). CDR1 and CDR2 from the germline V gene are MNHEY and SVGEGT. CDR3 length: 13 amino acids. Trimming left V 4 bases short and J 4 bases short, with 10 bases between. The CDR3 spells CASSSYRVYGYTL. The CDR3 DNA sequence: TGTGCCAGCAGTTCGTACAGGGTCTATGGCTACACCTTG.

The CDR3 loop is CASIMLFGINVLTF. CDR3 bases: TGCGCCAGCATTATGTTATTCGGTATCAACGTCCTGACTTTC. This rearrangement joins TRBV4-3 to TRBJ2-6; unclear D gene. The CDR3 loop spans 14 amino acids. Deletions cut 7 bases from V and 9 bases from J, with 16 bases between. Germline V CDR1 and CDR2: LGHNA, YSLEER.

With regard to this clonotype: A junction boundary mismatches the germline segment, possibly from a read error. The V gene is TRBV7-8, the J gene TRBJ1-1, with D maybe TRBD1 (5 bases). The CDR3 runs 18 residues. CDR1 and CDR2 from the germline V gene are SGHVS and FQNEAQ. This CDR3 is CASSSSWGGVKGVSEAFF. CDR3 bases: TGTGCCAGCAGCTCTAGTTGGGGAGGGGTGAAGGGTGTCTCTGAAGCCTTCTTT.

As for this clonotype: Mismatch with germline at one junction end may stem from a read error. This chain connects TRBV4-3 to TRBJ2-7; D may be TRBD1 (5 bases). CDR1 is LGHNA, CDR2 YSLEER, per germline. The CDR3 loop spans 16 amino acids. CDR3: CASSQNRPGQGYEQYF. In DNA form, the CDR3 reads TGCGCCAGTAGCCAAAATCGGCCAGGGCAGGGTTACGAGCAGTACTTC.

As regards this clonotype: This clone may be a read error of a much larger clone one base away. The V call is TRBV30, the J call TRBJ2-5; 8 nucleotides line up with TRBD2. V lost 1 base to trimming and J lost 5 bases; unmatched junction nucleotides: 9. In germline, CDR1 is GTSNPN, CDR2 SVGIG (reference sequence). The CDR3 runs 15 residues. Here the CDR3 reads CAWSANTGGQETQYF. For the CDR3, the DNA is TGTGCCTGGAGTGCAAATACGGGAGGGCAGGAGACCCAGTACTTC. Full variable domain (remainder filled in from reference TRBV30 and TRBJ2-5): SQTIHQWPATLVQPVGSPLSLECTVEGTSNPNLYWYRQAAGRGLQLLFYSVGIGQISSEVPQNLSASRPQDRQFILSSKKLLLSDSGFYLCAWSANTGGQETQYFGPGTRLLVL.

CDR3: CASAHRGELFF. CDR3 DNA: TGTGCCAGCGCCCACAGGGGAGAACTGTTTTTT. The rearrangement links TRBV12-3 or TRBV12-4 to TRBJ1-4; TRBD1 matches at 7 bases. The CDR3 consists of 11 residues. V lost 8 bases, J lost 12 bases, and 6 bases stayed unmatched.

Remarks on this clonotype: With a much larger clone just one base away, this may be a read error. The V gene is TRBV6-6, the J gene TRBJ2-3; D remains ambiguous. The CDR3 is 12 residues long. The germline V and J ends were trimmed by 4 bases and 0 bases, with 2 bases remaining between them. The germline V gene has CDR1 MNHNY and CDR2 SVGAGI (reference sequence). As DNA, the CDR3 is TGTGCCAGCAGTTTTAGCACAGATACGCAGTATTTT. This sequence encodes CASSFSTDTQYF.

Regarding this clonotype: One end of the junction is discordant with germline, which a read error may explain. The chain employs TRBV11-3 and TRBJ2-1, with D possibly being TRBD1 (6 bases). The CDR3 contains 15 residues. The germline gives CDR1 SGHNT, CDR2 YENEEA. The CDR3: CASSRMSQGWGEPFF. The CDR3 DNA sequence: TGTGCCAGCAGCCGTATGTCGCAGGGGTGGGGTGAGCCGTTCTTC.

On this clonotype: The final CDR3 position lacks the conserved phenylalanine or tryptophan, pointing to a likely read error. This chain links TRBV20-1 with TRBJ2-1, with D perhaps matching TRBD2 (5 bases). CDR3 length: 12 amino acids. The V gene's germline CDR1 is DFQATT and CDR2 SNEGSKA (reference sequence). The CDR3 sequence is CSVRDLRAEQFL. CDR3 coding DNA: TGCAGTGTTAGAGATTTGAGGGCTGAGCAGTTCCTC.